This T cell receptor (beta chain) derives from a study of T cell repertoires in ileal Crohn's disease. V dropped 7 bases and J dropped 6; count of bases not matched to a gene: 2. CDR3 length: 13 residues. Germline V gene lookup returns CDR1 SGHAT and CDR2 FQNNGV. Whole-study findings and limits: High-frequency clones were more common in sorted CD8 than CD4 cells. All patients with clonality above 26.8% had endoscopic recurrence.

Clones were sequenced by immunoSEQ multiplex PCR, and TCRdb holds only the in-frame ones, with some missing. The repertoire holds approximately 9,000 clones, with roughly four fifths as singletons. Worth noting for this clone: Its antigen is not known.

The chain joins TRBV11-2 to TRBJ2-3, with TRBD2 matching over 12 bases. The receptor comes from an adult with Crohn's disease. The sample consisted of ileal tissue. Written as DNA, the CDR3 is TGTGCCAGCAACCTAGCGGGGGGGGATACGCAGTATTTT. Protein: CASNLAGGDTQYF.